The 25 T cell receptor beta chains reported below all come from one sample, sequenced in a study of a mutant IDH1 vaccine in newly diagnosed glioma. The time point here: week 47, end of study. Vaccine doses each comprised 300 ug of mutant IDH1 20-mer peptide, with topical imiquimod. Their target antigens are unknown. Libraries were prepared by immunoSEQ multiplex PCR; TCRdb keeps only in-frame clonotypes and omits some of them. The sample yields about 94,000 clones, 89% seen once. Sequenced material: PBMCs, taken from a glioma patient whose treatment included an IDH1 peptide vaccine. These TCRs come from a woman in her forties or fifties with glioma.

This rearrangement joins TRBV2 to TRBJ2-7; 8 bases fit TRBD1. This CDR3 contains 13 residues. Germline assignment: CDR1 SNHLY and CDR2 FYNNEI. Germline trimming cut 5 bases from V and 5 bases from J; bases unmatched to any gene: 5. In DNA form, the CDR3 reads TGTGCCAGCAGTCCCCAGGGGGCAGACGAGCAGTACTTC. This codes for CASSPQGADEQYF.

This clone was recorded once. The genes are TRBV28 and TRBJ2-7; 11 nucleotides agree with TRBD2. In germline, CDR1 is MDHEN, CDR2 SYDVKM. Trimming took 6 bases from V and 3 from J; bases not matched to a gene: 7. The CDR3 has 15 amino acids. The CDR3 DNA sequence: TGTGCCAGCAGGGGAGGGACTAGCGGATACTACGAGCAGTACTTC. As protein: CASRGGTSGYYEQYF.

The chain combines TRBV2 with TRBJ2-7; TRBD1 agrees at 7 bases. Trimming removed 8 bases from V and 2 bases from J; junction bases left unmatched: 9. CDR1 and CDR2 from the germline V gene are SNHLY and FYNNEI. The CDR3 spans 14 residues. For the CDR3, the DNA is TGTGCCAGCGGACGGGACAGCAACGCCTACGAGCAGTACTTC. It encodes CASGRDSNAYEQYF.

Points on this clone: Other DNA sequences from this sample encode an identical CDR3 as well. The chain carries TRBV5-1 and TRBJ2-1; 12 bases line up with TRBD2. Germline V gene sequence: CDR1 SGHRS, CDR2 YFSETQ. This CDR3 has 15 residues. J gave up 7 bases and V 0 bases, and 2 bases lay outside the gene matches. CDR3 protein: CASSLGLAGDNEQFF. The CDR3 DNA reads TGCGCCAGCAGCTTGGGACTAGCGGGAGATAATGAGCAGTTCTTC.

The rearrangement links TRBV6-5 to TRBJ2-5; no firm D call. The CDR3 spans 15 residues. V lost 2 bases to trimming and J lost 7 bases, with 17 bases between them. Per the germline V gene, CDR1 is MNHEY and CDR2 is SVGAGI. This CDR3 is CASSYSFVRPGTQYF. The CDR3 nucleotides read TGTGCCAGCAGTTACAGCTTTGTCAGGCCAGGGACCCAGTACTTC.

This clone has more than one count but fewer than ten. The chain joins TRBV4-1 to TRBJ1-1, with D perhaps matching TRBD1 (6 bases). The CDR3 has 14 residues. The germline gives CDR1 MGHRA, CDR2 YSYEKL. V was cut by 4 bases and J by 8 bases, with 17 bases left in between. The CDR3 DNA follows: TGCGCCAGCAGCCCTCAGGGGTTAGTCGGGGAAGCTTTCTTT. It yields the protein CASSPQGLVGEAFF.

V is TRBV7-6 and J is TRBJ1-1, with TRBD1 matching over 8 bases. Germline CDR1 and CDR2: SGHVS and FNYEAQ. Losses at the gene ends were 3 bases for V and 5 bases for J; bases not matched to a gene: 2. This CDR3 has 13 residues. The chain's CDR3 is CASSLDRETEAFF. Here the CDR3 DNA reads TGTGCCAGCAGCTTGGACAGGGAAACTGAAGCTTTCTTT.

Turning to this clone: An end of the junction differs from the germline gene, which may be a read error. The rearrangement links TRBV30 to TRBJ2-5, with D possibly called TRBD1 or TRBD2 (5 bases each). CDR1 is GTSNPN, CDR2 SVGIG, per germline (reference sequence). The CDR3 is made up of 12 amino acids. The CDR3 DNA reads as TGTGCCCTCCAGTGGGTGGGGGAGACCCGGTACTTC. Protein: CALQWVGETRYF. Combining the CDR3 with reference TRBV30 and TRBJ2-5 gives the whole variable domain SQTIHQWPATLVQPVGSPLSLECTVEGTSNPNLYWYRQAAGRGLQLLFYSVGIGQISSEVPQNLSASRPQDRQFILSSKKLLLSDSGFYLCALQWVGETRYFGPGTRLLVL.

The chain recombines TRBV2 with TRBJ1-1, with 7 bases identical to TRBD1. Germline lookup yields CDR1 SNHLY and CDR2 FYNNEI. The CDR3 loop spans 16 amino acids. V lost 8 bases, J lost 1 base, and 13 bases stayed unmatched. The CDR3 DNA reads TGTGCCAGCCCTGGCAGAGGGGGCTCTAGGAACACTGAAGCTTTCTTT. This codes for CASPGRGGSRNTEAFF.

There are a few counts of this clone. The CDR3 DNA reads TGTGCCATTCTATCCGGGACAGGGAACACTGAAGCTTTCTTT. Its protein product is CAILSGTGNTEAFF. This sequence joins TRBV10-3 and TRBJ1-1, with TRBD1 identical over 8 bases. J was trimmed by 1 base and V by 9 bases; bases with no gene match: 7. This CDR3 has 14 residues. In germline, CDR1 is ENHRY, CDR2 SYGVKD.

The chain has TRBV5-1 and TRBJ2-1; 9 bases map to TRBD1. Germline trimming cut 4 bases from V and 4 bases from J; bases unmatched to any gene: 9. Germline V gene lookup returns CDR1 SGHRS and CDR2 YFSETQ. The CDR3 extends over 16 amino acids. The CDR3 loop is CASSPDGTGYYNEQFF. The DNA for the CDR3 is TGCGCCAGCAGCCCGGACGGGACAGGGTATTACAATGAGCAGTTCTTC. Looking up the rest from reference TRBV5-1 and TRBJ2-1 gives the full variable domain: KAGVTQTPRYLIKTRGQQVTLSCSPISGHRSVSWYQQTPGQGLQFLFEYFSETQRNKGNFPGRFSGRQFSNSRSEMNVSTLELGDSALYLCASSPDGTGYYNEQFFGPGTRLTVL.

This sequence joins TRBV7-2 and TRBJ1-5; D unclear. The CDR3 length is 13 residues. V lost 5 bases, J lost 7 bases, and 12 bases lay in between. The V gene's germline CDR1 is SGHTA and CDR2 FQGNSA. The CDR3 DNA reads TGTGCCAGCAGCCCCGGAGAGGGCCAGCCCCAGCATTTT. Translating gives CASSPGEGQPQHF.

The rearrangement uses TRBV6-1 and TRBJ2-7; D gene ambiguous. Trimming left V 5 bases short and J 5 bases short, with 13 bases between. Looked up from germline, CDR1 is MNHNS and CDR2 is SASEGT. The CDR3 is made up of 13 amino acids. The CDR3 DNA reads as TGTGCCAGCAGTAGGACCCCCCGGGACGAGCAGTACTTC. Its protein is CASSRTPRDEQYF.

The V call is TRBV29-1, the J call TRBJ2-7, with 10 bases aligning to TRBD2. The CDR3 loop spans 11 amino acids. Unmatched junction bases numbered 1, after V lost 7 bases and J lost 4 bases. Per the germline V gene, CDR1 is SQVTM and CDR2 is ANQGSEA. CDR3 coding DNA: TGCAGCGGGACTAGCGGATACGAGCAGTACTTC. This gives the protein CSGTSGYEQYF.

The V and J genes are TRBV2 and TRBJ2-2, with TRBD1 matching 9 bases. CDR3 size: 17 residues. Trimming took 7 bases from V and 4 from J; bases not matched to a gene: 13. Germline V gene data show CDR1 as SNHLY and CDR2 as FYNNEI. Written as DNA, the CDR3 is TGTGCCAGCACCCTACTAGGGGACAGGGCAATCACCGGGGAGCTGTTTTTT. It yields the protein CASTLLGDRAITGELFF.

V and J are TRBV19 and TRBJ2-7; 9 bases are a match to TRBD2. CDR3 length equals 14 residues. Germline CDR1 LNHDA, CDR2 SQIVND (reference sequence). V shed 3 bases and J 4 bases; nucleotides not matched to a gene: 4. The CDR3 protein is CASSMDSGSYEQYF. The DNA for the CDR3 is TGTGCCAGTAGTATGGATAGCGGGAGTTACGAGCAGTACTTC. Together with reference TRBV19 and TRBJ2-7, the CDR3 gives the full variable domain: DGGITQSPKYLFRKEGQNVTLSCEQNLNHDAMYWYRQDPGQGLRLIYYSQIVNDFQKGDIAEGYSVSREKKESFPLTVTSAQKNPTAFYLCASSMDSGSYEQYFGPGTRLTVT.

This rearrangement joins TRBV18 to TRBJ2-2; the D is unclear. Trimming took off 2 bases at V and 4 bases at J, with 11 bases between the two ends. Per germline, CDR1 KGHSH and CDR2 LQKENI. CDR3 length equals 15 residues. The CDR3 nucleotides are TGTGCCAGCTCACCAGAGCTACAGATCACCGGGGAGCTGTTTTTT. This encodes CASSPELQITGELFF. Based on the CDR3 plus reference TRBV18 and TRBJ2-2, the full variable domain is NAGVMQNPRHLVRRRGQEARLRCSPMKGHSHVYWYRQLPEEGLKFMVYLQKENIIDESGMPKERFSAEFPKEGPSILRIQQVVRGDSAAYFCASSPELQITGELFFGEGSRLTVL.

In its sample, this clone was seen a few times. V and J are TRBV29-1 and TRBJ2-3; the match to TRBD1 covers 7 bases. The CDR3 runs to 14 residues. With 8 bases clipped from V and 4 bases from J, the junction kept 12 bases outside the gene matches. Germline CDR1 and CDR2: SQVTM and ANQGSEA. CDR3 loop: CSLKTGRGADTQYF. CDR3 DNA: TGCAGCCTCAAGACAGGGCGAGGTGCAGATACGCAGTATTTT.

V is TRBV10-3 and J is TRBJ1-2, with D uncertain. Trimming removed 6 bases at V and 6 bases at J, with 14 bases between. This CDR3 has 13 residues. The germline CDR1 and CDR2 sequences are ENHRY and SYGVKD. CDR3 sequence reads: CAIRGGVSDGYTF. The CDR3 DNA sequence: TGTGCCATCAGGGGCGGGGTATCGGATGGCTACACCTTC.

The chain is built from TRBV10-3 and TRBJ1-4; D ambiguous. CDR3 size: 15 residues. V gave up 4 bases and J gave up 5 bases, with 14 bases separating them. Germline V gene sequence: CDR1 ENHRY, CDR2 SYGVKD. In nucleotides, the CDR3 is TGTGCCATCAGTGGTGGCGTGGGAAAGAATGAAAAACTGTTTTTT. Its protein product is CAISGGVGKNEKLFF.

The chain is built from TRBV2 and TRBJ1-2; tentatively, D is TRBD1 (5 bases). CDR3 length: 14 residues. Germline loops: CDR1 SNHLY, CDR2 FYNNEI. The V and J ends lost 4 bases and 4 bases respectively, with 13 bases between them. This CDR3 reads CASSARDGAYGYTF. As DNA, the CDR3 is TGTGCCAGCAGTGCACGGGATGGGGCCTATGGCTACACCTTC.

The chain links TRBV9 to TRBJ2-2; D may be TRBD1 or TRBD2 (5 bases each). The germline V and J ends were trimmed by 7 bases and 1 base, with 5 bases remaining between them. The V gene's germline CDR1 is SGDLS and CDR2 YYNGEE. This CDR3 region has 12 residues. The CDR3 sequence: CASGGNTGELFF. The CDR3 DNA sequence: TGTGCCAGCGGGGGGAACACCGGGGAGCTGTTTTTT.

CDR3 sequence: CASSLEHSNQPQHF. Here the CDR3 DNA reads TGCGCCAGCAGCTTGGAACATAGCAATCAGCCCCAGCATTTT. The chain carries TRBV5-1 and TRBJ1-5; D is unresolved. The ends were cut back, 0 bases at V and 0 bases at J, with 4 bases in the middle. CDR3 size: 14 residues. The germline CDR1 and CDR2 sequences are SGHRS and YFSETQ.

This chain connects TRBV7-9 to TRBJ2-1; D unresolved. Per germline, CDR1 SEHNR and CDR2 FQNEAQ (reference sequence). This CDR3 is built from 14 residues. Trimming took off 6 bases at V and 0 bases at J, with 9 bases between the two ends. The CDR3 region has the DNA TGTGCCAGCAGTGCAGTTGCCTCCTACAATGAGCAGTTCTTC. Protein sequence: CASSAVASYNEQFF.

This chain connects TRBV28 to TRBJ1-3; 9 nucleotides agree with TRBD1. This CDR3 is 15 amino acids long. V lost 7 bases, J lost 6 bases, and 10 bases stayed unmatched. Germline V lookup: CDR1 MDHEN, CDR2 SYDVKM. CDR3 sequence: CASNQQGAFENTIYF. CDR3 nucleotide sequence: TGTGCCAGCAATCAACAGGGGGCATTTGAAAACACCATATATTTT.